This is a list of T cell receptor beta chains from one sample in a study of glioma-infiltrating T cells after dendritic cell vaccination. The data were produced by immunoSEQ multiplex PCR, yet TCRdb's version contains in-frame clones alone and is incomplete. The top ten hold roughly 2.9% of the sample, which has more than 85,000 clones, approximately 81% seen once. The sequencing here drew on blood, taken before dendritic cell vaccination. The receptor set was obtained from a human donor with glioblastoma. Each CDR3 is given with its conserved first and last residue. Fields, in order: J gene, D gene, clone size, V gene, CDR3 DNA, CDR3 protein. The D gene is left open where the match is weak. Rows may omit the clone size; those that give it use once, few, many or a size class.

TRBJ2-7,TRBD1,.,TRBV28,TGTGCCAGCAGGGGACAGCTCTACGAGCAGTACTTC,CASRGQLYEQYF
TRBJ2-6,.,.,TRBV29-1,TGCAGCGTTGAAGATTGGGCAGGAAGCTCTGGGGCCAACGTCCTGACTTTC,CSVEDWAGSSGANVLTF
TRBJ1-3,.,.,TRBV19,TGTGCCAGTAGACGCGGGACGGACGCTGGAAACACCATATATTTT,CASRRGTDAGNTIYF
TRBJ1-1,.,.,TRBV2,TGTGCCAGCAGTACCGTACTAAAGAACACTGAAGCTTTCTTT,CASSTVLKNTEAFF
TRBJ1-5,TRBD1,once,TRBV2,TGTGCCAGCAAGCCAGGGACAGGGGACCAGCTACAGCCCCAGCATTTT,CASKPGTGDQLQPQHF
TRBJ2-6,TRBD1,.,TRBV5-4,TGTGCCAGCAGCTCCGGACAGGGGAGCTCTGGGGCCAACGTCCTGACTTTC,CASSSGQGSSGANVLTF
TRBJ1-1,.,.,TRBV11-2,TGTGCCAGCAGCTTCGACACTGAAGCTTTCTTT,CASSFDTEAFF
TRBJ2-7,.,.,TRBV27,TGTGCCAGCGCAAGGACGGGATCGATGGGCTACGAGCAGTACTTC,CASARTGSMGYEQYF
TRBJ2-3,.,.,TRBV15,TGTGCCACCAGCAGGACTATCGAAGATACGCAGTATTTT,CATSRTIEDTQYF
TRBJ1-5,.,.,TRBV21-1,TGTGCCAGCAGCAAAGTTGAGTACTATCAGCCCCAGCATTTT,CASSKVEYYQPQHF
TRBJ1-2,.,.,TRBV20-1,TGCGGAGCGAGGACAGTCTATGGCTACACCTTC,CGARTVYGYTF
TRBJ2-1,TRBD1,.,TRBV7-3,TGTGCCAGCAGCTTAACCCGGGACAGGGAGAGTGGTGAGCAGTTCTTC,CASSLTRDRESGEQFF
TRBJ2-7,TRBD1,few,TRBV5-4,TGTGCCAGCAGCTTGGCCGGGACAGGGGGCTACGAGCAGTACTTC,CASSLAGTGGYEQYF
TRBJ2-1,.,few,TRBV6-6,TGTGCCAGCAGTTTAGGGGGGAGGGGGAATGAGCAGTTCTTC,CASSLGGRGNEQFF
TRBJ1-1,.,once,TRBV14,TGTGCCAGCAGCCTAGAAAGGGGGGGGACTGAAGCTTTCTTT,CASSLERGGTEAFF
TRBJ2-3,.,.,TRBV7-9,TGTGCCAGCAGCTTAGACTCAGATACGCAGTATTTT,CASSLDSDTQYF
TRBJ2-5,TRBD2,.,TRBV6-1,TGTGCCAGCAGTGAGTTGGTGCGGGAGGGTAGGGAGACCCAGTACTTC,CASSELVREGRETQYF
TRBJ2-5,TRBD2,.,TRBV7-8,TGTGCCAGCAGCTTAGTCAGAATAGCGGGAAAAACGAGGGAGACCCAGTACTTC,CASSLVRIAGKTRETQYF